This TCR gamma chain was identified in a study of gamma-delta chains in newborns, infants, children (dated by TCRdb to the late 2010s). Regarding the study in general: According to the title of the study, polyclonal expansion of innate gammadelta T cells immediately after birth is driven by microbial exposure. The study investigated how microbial exposure shaped innate gammadelta T cell populations in human newborns immediately after birth.

Instrument used: Illumina MiSeq. TCRdb called clones from the public reads with CATT, and repeated DNA sequences were later combined into one row. The sample table records about 600 gamma-chain clones; over 65% of these occur just once. The ten largest clones capture roughly 33% of the sample. About this clone itself: It has no known antigen specificity. Base qualities are not at hand, and no much larger clone is one base apart.

Measured from the cysteine to the phenylalanine, the CDR3 is 14 residues long. Just CDR3 DNA is preserved here, 42 bases in frame from base 1. Based on the germline V gene (reference sequence), the CDR1 and CDR2 sequences are GITISATS and ISYDGTV. Trimmed from V: 0 bases; trimmed from J: 10 bases; junction bases lacking a gene match: 0. The sequence links TRGV9 to TRGJP. The J gene, left out of TCRdb, was set here by checking the DNA against germline. The sample comprised blood. This TCR came from a child who was a newborn, infant or young child, either healthy, febrile or measles-vaccinated (not recorded which). At the DNA level, the sequence is TGTGCCTTGTGGGAGGTGTTGGGCAAAAAAATCAAGGTATTT. The encoded protein is CALWEVLGKKIKVF.